One and the same sample provided the 14 T cell receptor beta chains below, sequenced in a study of T cell changes during pregnancy in multiple sclerosis. Using immunoSEQ multiplex PCR, the repertoire was profiled, and TCRdb retains in-frame clones only, with some absent. Seen here are 85,000 to 120,000 clones, approximately 90% observed once, and the top ten hold 1.5% to 2%. The specimen comprised peripheral blood, sampled after pregnancy. Receptors originate from a female donor with multiple sclerosis, enrolled in a pregnancy study.

The chain has TRBV2 and TRBJ2-7; the D is unclear. Germline V lookup: CDR1 SNHLY, CDR2 FYNNEI. The V and J ends lost 4 bases and 0 bases respectively, with 10 bases between them. The CDR3 is 14 residues long. The CDR3: CASSVGRSSYEQYF. The CDR3 DNA is TGTGCCAGCAGTGTTGGCCGGAGCTCCTACGAGCAGTACTTC.

The J gene is TRBJ1-1, the V gene TRBV5-1; D call uncertain. Trimming stripped 0 bases from V and 2 bases from J, with 8 bases between. In germline, CDR1 is SGHRS, CDR2 YFSETQ. The CDR3 spans 14 residues. The chain's CDR3 is CASSLGGGNTEAFF. The CDR3 bases are TGCGCCAGCAGCTTGGGTGGAGGAAACACTGAAGCTTTCTTT. Full variable domain (outside the CDR3, taken from reference TRBV5-1 and TRBJ1-1): KAGVTQTPRYLIKTRGQQVTLSCSPISGHRSVSWYQQTPGQGLQFLFEYFSETQRNKGNFPGRFSGRQFSNSRSEMNVSTLELGDSALYLCASSLGGGNTEAFFGQGTRLTVV.

The chain recombines TRBV11-1 with TRBJ2-1; D possibly corresponds to TRBD1 (6 bases). The CDR3 contains 16 residues. Germline-derived CDR1 and CDR2 are SGHAT and FQDESV (reference sequence). Trimming shortened V by 2 bases and J by 10 bases, and 21 bases separated the two germline ends. The DNA for the CDR3 is TGTGCCAGCAGCTTACGGGACACCACCGGCGTACGGGAGCAGTTCTTC. Translated: CASSLRDTTGVREQFF.

The chain combines TRBV19 with TRBJ2-4, with 8 positions matching TRBD1. J gave up 6 bases and V 6 bases, and 13 bases lay outside the gene matches. The CDR3 loop spans 16 amino acids. CDR1 and CDR2 from the germline V gene are LNHDA and SQIVND (reference sequence). The CDR3 protein is CASRSRGQVGRNIQYF. DNA of the CDR3: TGTGCCAGTAGAAGTCGGGGACAGGTGGGGAGAAACATTCAGTACTTC. The variable domain in full, with the rest retrieved from reference TRBV19 and TRBJ2-4, is DGGITQSPKYLFRKEGQNVTLSCEQNLNHDAMYWYRQDPGQGLRLIYYSQIVNDFQKGDIAEGYSVSREKKESFPLTVTSAQKNPTAFYLCASRSRGQVGRNIQYFGAGTRLSVL.

Only one count was recorded for this clone. The rearrangement joins TRBV2 to TRBJ2-1, with a weak D call TRBD1 (6 bases). CDR1 is SNHLY and CDR2 is FYNNEI in the germline V gene. The CDR3 spans 12 residues. V was shortened by 6 bases and J by 15 bases, with 18 bases between the two germline ends. As DNA, the CDR3 is TGTGCCAGCAGCGTACAATCAGGGGTTTCGTTCTTC. It is translated as CASSVQSGVSFF.

The chain combines TRBV29-1 with TRBJ2-1; TRBD2 agrees at 12 bases. Germline trimming cut 7 bases from V and 9 bases from J; bases unmatched to any gene: 10. The CDR3 spans 14 residues. CDR1 and CDR2 from the germline V gene are SQVTM and ANQGSEA. The CDR3 loop reads CSGATSGSRSEQFF. The CDR3 coding sequence is TGCAGCGGTGCGACTAGCGGGAGCCGCAGTGAGCAGTTCTTC.

V is TRBV5-1 and J is TRBJ2-2; 7 bases fit TRBD2. Trimming at V came to 4 bases and at J to 4 bases, leaving 10 bases not matched to a gene. The CDR3 is 16 amino acids. Germline CDR1 is SGHRS and CDR2 is YFSETQ. This CDR3 reads CASSPVSSGLTGELFF. The CDR3 region has the DNA TGCGCCAGCAGCCCCGTCTCTAGCGGCCTCACCGGGGAGCTGTTTTTT.

The chain links TRBV27 to TRBJ1-6, with D uncertain. Trimming removed 11 bases at V and 3 bases at J, with 14 bases between. Germline V lookup: CDR1 MNHEY, CDR2 SMNVEV (reference sequence). The CDR3 has 14 residues. CDR3 DNA sequence: TGTGCCGCGACGACTTATAACTATAATTCACCCCTCCACTTT. Translated: CAATTYNYNSPLHF.

The V and J genes are TRBV13 and TRBJ2-1, with 11 nucleotides matching TRBD1. The germline gives CDR1 PRHDT, CDR2 FYEKMQ (reference sequence). There are 15 residues in the CDR3. V trimming: 3 bases; J trimming: 9 bases; junction bases outside the gene matches: 7. The CDR3 DNA is TGTGCCAGCAGCTTCACCGGGACAGGGGGTCGTGAGCAGTTCTTC. This translates into CASSFTGTGGREQFF.

The J gene is TRBJ1-1, the V gene TRBV6-5; D is ambiguous. From germline, CDR1 is MNHEY and CDR2 SVGAGI. Trimming cost V 8 bases and J 3 bases, with 10 bases left between them. This CDR3 is 12 amino acids long. This CDR3 reads CASQNGDTEAFF. DNA for the CDR3: TGTGCCAGCCAAAACGGGGACACTGAAGCTTTCTTT.

The chain couples TRBV4-1 to TRBJ1-6, with TRBD1 identical over 7 bases. V was clipped by 2 bases and J by 10 bases; unmatched bases: 2. The V gene's germline CDR1 is MGHRA and CDR2 YSYEKL. This CDR3 has 13 residues. CDR3 nucleotides: TGCGCCAGCAGCCAAACAGGGGTCTCACCCCTCCACTTT. It yields the protein CASSQTGVSPLHF.

This sequence joins TRBV10-3 and TRBJ2-3; TRBD1 is a possible D gene (6 bases). Germline V gene data show CDR1 as ENHRY and CDR2 as SYGVKD. The CDR3 length is 13 residues. The germline V and J ends were trimmed by 7 bases and 1 base, with 9 bases remaining between them. This CDR3 is CAIMGAGTDTQYF. CDR3 in DNA: TGTGCCATCATGGGGGCAGGCACAGATACGCAGTATTTT.

This clone has only one observation. The J gene is TRBJ2-7, the V gene TRBV27; weak D call: TRBD2 (6 bases). CDR3 length: 15 amino acids. V was cut by 3 bases and J by 2 bases, with 14 bases left in between. Germline V gene lookup returns CDR1 MNHEY and CDR2 SMNVEV (reference sequence). The CDR3 sequence: CASSFGSGGAYEQYF. The DNA for the CDR3 is TGTGCCAGCAGTTTCGGGAGCGGAGGAGCCTACGAGCAGTACTTC.

The chain recombines TRBV30 with TRBJ2-1; TRBD2 is a possible D gene (5 bases). The CDR3 contains 13 residues. The V and J ends lost 5 bases and 12 bases respectively, with 20 bases between them. The germline gives CDR1 GTSNPN, CDR2 SVGIG (reference sequence). Written as DNA, the CDR3 is TGTGCCTGGCGCCCCGGACTGTCCGGTGGGCAGTTCTTC. Its translation: CAWRPGLSGGQFF.